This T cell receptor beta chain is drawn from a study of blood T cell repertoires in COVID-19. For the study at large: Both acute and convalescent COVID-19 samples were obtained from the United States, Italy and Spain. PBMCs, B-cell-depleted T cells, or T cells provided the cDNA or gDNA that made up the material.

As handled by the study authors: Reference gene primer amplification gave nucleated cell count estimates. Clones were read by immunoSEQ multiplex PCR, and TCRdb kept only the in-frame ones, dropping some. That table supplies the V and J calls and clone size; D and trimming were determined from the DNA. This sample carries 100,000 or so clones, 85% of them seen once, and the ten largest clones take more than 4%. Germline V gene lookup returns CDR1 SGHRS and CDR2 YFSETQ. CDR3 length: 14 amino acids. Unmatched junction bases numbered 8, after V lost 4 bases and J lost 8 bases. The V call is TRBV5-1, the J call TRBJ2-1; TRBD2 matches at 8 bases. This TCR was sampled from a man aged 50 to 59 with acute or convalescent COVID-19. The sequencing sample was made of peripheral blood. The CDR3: CASSTGGAFYEQFF. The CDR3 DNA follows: TGCGCCAGCAGCACCGGGGGGGCCTTTTATGAGCAGTTCTTC. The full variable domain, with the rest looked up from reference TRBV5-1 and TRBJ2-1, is KAGVTQTPRYLIKTRGQQVTLSCSPISGHRSVSWYQQTPGQGLQFLFEYFSETQRNKGNFPGRFSGRQFSNSRSEMNVSTLELGDSALYLCASSTGGAFYEQFFGPGTRLTVL.